This TCR beta chain was obtained from a study of response to subunit inactivated influenza vaccine. Study conclusions and caveats: The authors proposed limited new T cell recruitment per seasonal influenza vaccination.

TCRdb redid the calling of the RT-PCR reads with MiXCR, one entry per CDR3 protein. The repertoire holds about 300,000 distinct CDR3 sequences, with about 20% as singletons. To note about this clonotype: Antigen: not known.

The CDR3 totals 14 residues. Trimming shortened V by 5 bases and J by 8 bases, and 18 bases separated the two germline ends. The germline V gene encodes CDR1 SGHTA and CDR2 FQGNSA. The chain combines TRBV7-2 with TRBJ1-2, with D possibly TRBD1 on 5 matching bases. The source of this sequence is a man aged 45 to 70 who received an inactivated influenza vaccine. The sample consisted of PBMCs from blood, taken 21 months after vaccination. The CDR3 DNA reads TGTGCCAGCAGCCTAGGGGTTACTGGGTTCGGCTACACCTTC. It translates to CASSLGVTGFGYTF.